These 19 T cell receptor beta chains came from one sample sequenced in a study of T cells after posttransplantation cyclophosphamide. The repertoire was sequenced with immunoSEQ multiplex PCR; TCRdb's copy has only in-frame clones and lacks some. The sample lists about 52,000 clones, approximately 94% seen once, with about 3.1% in the top ten. Sequenced material: PBMCs. Receptor source: a woman aged 25-40 years in good health and a related stem cell transplant donor.

The J gene is TRBJ2-7, the V gene TRBV2, with 7 bases aligning to TRBD1. Germline V gene sequence: CDR1 SNHLY, CDR2 FYNNEI. Unmatched junction bases numbered 6, after V lost 7 bases and J lost 0 bases. This CDR3 spans 14 amino acids. The CDR3 DNA sequence: TGTGCCAGCAAAAAAAGGGACAGCTCCTACGAGCAGTACTTC. Its translation: CASKKRDSSYEQYF.

The rearrangement links TRBV7-6 to TRBJ1-4, with 7 bases identical to TRBD1. Per germline, CDR1 SGHVS and CDR2 FNYEAQ. J gave up 4 bases and V 2 bases, and 4 bases lay outside the gene matches. The CDR3 runs to 15 residues. The CDR3 here is CASSLMGQRNEKLFF. CDR3 in DNA: TGTGCCAGCAGCTTAATGGGACAGCGTAATGAAAAACTGTTTTTT. Supplemented by reference TRBV7-6 and TRBJ1-4, the full variable domain reads GAGVSQSPRYKVTKRGQDVALRCDPISGHVSLYWYRQALGQGPEFLTYFNYEAQQDKSGLPNDRFSAERPEGSISTLTIQRTEQRDSAMYRCASSLMGQRNEKLFFGSGTQLSVL.

This chain joins TRBV5-1 and TRBJ2-1, with a weak D call TRBD1 (5 bases). V lost 5 bases, J lost 5 bases, and 20 bases lay in between. Germline CDR1 reads SGHRS; CDR2 reads YFSETQ. The CDR3 totals 16 residues. The CDR3 loop reads CASSSRAALGDNEQFF. CDR3 nucleotide sequence: TGCGCCAGCAGTTCCCGCGCCGCGTTAGGGGACAATGAGCAGTTCTTC.

The sample holds one count of this clone. The rearrangement links TRBV28 to TRBJ2-1, with D perhaps matching TRBD2 (6 bases). The germline CDR1 and CDR2 sequences are MDHEN and SYDVKM. V was trimmed by 2 bases and J by 8 bases, leaving 19 bases between them. This CDR3 contains 16 residues. CDR3 in DNA: TGTGCCAGCAGTTTAGTCGTGGGACTCGGTAGATATGAGCAGTTCTTC. As protein: CASSLVVGLGRYEQFF.

The chain links TRBV7-2 to TRBJ1-2, with 10 bases identical to TRBD1. Germline loops: CDR1 SGHTA, CDR2 FQGNSA. This CDR3 is 14 amino acids long. V lost 5 bases, J lost 8 bases, and 8 bases stayed unmatched. The CDR3 reads CASSPGQGYRGYTF. In nucleotides, the CDR3 is TGTGCCAGCAGCCCGGGACAGGGGTATCGAGGCTACACCTTC.

The genes are TRBV11-2 and TRBJ2-7; 8 bases line up with TRBD1. Germline assignment: CDR1 SGHAT and CDR2 FQNNGV. This CDR3 has 13 residues. Unmatched junction bases numbered 11, after V lost 9 bases and J lost 7 bases. The CDR3 spells CASNPGQVIEQYF. As DNA, the CDR3 is TGTGCCAGTAACCCGGGACAGGTGATAGAGCAGTACTTC.

The rearrangement joins TRBV10-2 to TRBJ1-5; 7 bases are a match to TRBD1. Trimming removed 5 bases from V and 5 bases from J; junction bases left unmatched: 9. CDR1 is WSHSY, CDR2 SAAADI, per germline. The CDR3 is made up of 15 amino acids. CDR3 protein: CASSSPRDRDQPQHF. Written as DNA, the CDR3 is TGCGCCAGCAGTTCCCCCCGGGACAGAGATCAGCCCCAGCATTTT.

The rearrangement joins TRBV19 to TRBJ1-2, with D possibly being TRBD1 (5 bases). The germline V gene encodes CDR1 LNHDA and CDR2 SQIVND (reference sequence). V shed 6 bases and J shed 4 bases, with 9 bases lying between them. This CDR3 is built from 12 residues. CDR3 sequence: CASSLQGYGYTF. The CDR3 coding sequence is TGTGCCAGTAGCCTCCAGGGCTATGGCTACACCTTC.

The rearrangement links TRBV19 to TRBJ1-3, with TRBD1 as a possible D gene (5 bases). V lost 2 bases to trimming and J lost 1 base, with 12 bases between them. The CDR3 contains 16 residues. Per germline, CDR1 LNHDA and CDR2 SQIVND (reference sequence). The CDR3 sequence is CASSISRGESGNTIYF. The CDR3 DNA is TGTGCCAGTAGTATATCAAGGGGCGAATCTGGAAACACCATATATTTT.

The chain employs TRBV4-2 and TRBJ1-1; 7 nucleotides line up with TRBD1. The CDR3 is made up of 17 amino acids. The V gene's germline CDR1 is LGHNA and CDR2 YNFKEQ. The J segment lost 1 base and the V segment lost 1 base, leaving 9 bases of the junction unmatched. DNA for the CDR3: TGTGCCAGCAGCCAAGGGTTCGGGACAGCTTCGAACACTGAAGCTTTCTTT. It specifies CASSQGFGTASNTEAFF.

J is TRBJ1-3 and V is TRBV2; the match to TRBD1 covers 7 bases. V shed 5 bases and J 0 bases; nucleotides not matched to a gene: 4. From germline, CDR1 is SNHLY and CDR2 FYNNEI. The CDR3 consists of 15 residues. The CDR3 here is CASSLGQLSGNTIYF. As DNA, the CDR3 is TGTGCCAGCAGTTTGGGACAGCTCTCTGGAAACACCATATATTTT. The variable domain in full, with the rest retrieved from reference TRBV2 and TRBJ1-3, is EPEVTQTPSHQVTQMGQEVILRCVPISNHLYFYWYRQILGQKVEFLVSFYNNEISEKSEIFDDQFSVERPDGSNFTLKIRSTKLEDSAMYFCASSLGQLSGNTIYFGEGSWLTVV.

This rearrangement joins TRBV7-9 to TRBJ2-3; D might be TRBD2 (5 bases). CDR1 is SEHNR and CDR2 is FQNEAQ in the germline V gene (reference sequence). Trimming took off 6 bases at V and 4 bases at J, with 14 bases between the two ends. The CDR3 length is 14 residues. CDR3 coding DNA: TGTGCCAGCAGACCTGAGGGATCCGCAGATACGCAGTATTTT. Its protein is CASRPEGSADTQYF.

This clone was observed a single time. The V and J genes are TRBV7-9 and TRBJ1-1; 8 bases fit TRBD1. Trimming cost V 5 bases and J 5 bases; bases outside gene matches: 7. This CDR3 region has 14 residues. Germline V gene sequence: CDR1 SEHNR, CDR2 FQNEAQ (reference sequence). In DNA, the CDR3 is TGTGCCAGCAGCCCCCAGGGGGCACGGACTGAAGCTTTCTTT. Amino acid sequence: CASSPQGARTEAFF.

The chain combines TRBV4-3 with TRBJ2-1; TRBD1 matches at 7 bases. The CDR3 spans 14 residues. With 2 bases clipped from V and 3 bases from J, the junction kept 1 base outside the gene matches. Germline V gene sequence: CDR1 LGHNA, CDR2 YSLEER. The DNA for the CDR3 is TGCGCCAGCAGCCAAAGGGACAGCTACAATGAGCAGTTCTTC. It encodes CASSQRDSYNEQFF.

The chain couples TRBV27 to TRBJ1-1; the D is unclear. The CDR3 length is 14 residues. The germline V gene has CDR1 MNHEY and CDR2 SMNVEV (reference sequence). V lost 8 bases, J lost 1 base, and 14 bases lay in between. The CDR3 nucleotides are TGTGCCAGCTCCCCCCCGGGGAGGAACACTGAAGCTTTCTTT. Its translation is CASSPPGRNTEAFF.

This chain links TRBV30 with TRBJ1-4, with D perhaps matching TRBD1 (5 bases). The V and J ends lost 3 bases and 0 bases respectively, with 11 bases between them. The germline V gene has CDR1 GTSNPN and CDR2 SVGIG (reference sequence). The CDR3 has 15 residues. CDR3 nucleotides: TGTGCCTGGAGCCGGCAGGGATCAACTAATGAAAAACTGTTTTTT. It is translated as CAWSRQGSTNEKLFF.

The chain joins TRBV7-2 to TRBJ2-1, with 8 nucleotides matching TRBD1. The junction had 5 bases not matched to a gene; V was cut back by 1 base and J by 3 bases. The CDR3 spans 16 residues. Germline V lookup: CDR1 SGHTA, CDR2 FQGNSA. In DNA, the CDR3 is TGTGCCAGCAGCTTAGATTGGGGACAGGACTACAATGAGCAGTTCTTC. Its translation is CASSLDWGQDYNEQFF.

The chain uses TRBV19 and TRBJ1-5; the D gene is possibly TRBD1 (5 bases). Per germline, CDR1 LNHDA and CDR2 SQIVND (reference sequence). The CDR3 consists of 13 residues. Trimming took 9 bases from V and 5 from J, leaving 14 bases between them. For the CDR3, the DNA is TGTGCCAGCGACGGGGGGAGATATCAGCCCCAGCATTTT. It is translated as CASDGGRYQPQHF.

The chain carries TRBV5-1 and TRBJ2-1; possible D gene TRBD1, 6 bases. This CDR3 region has 15 residues. Trimming took off 5 bases at V and 0 bases at J, with 12 bases between the two ends. Germline CDR1 is SGHRS and CDR2 is YFSETQ. This CDR3 is CASRLTGSSYNEQFF. CDR3 in DNA: TGCGCCAGCAGACTGACAGGAAGCTCCTACAATGAGCAGTTCTTC.